A selection of T cell receptor beta chains follows, all from one sample in a study of tumor-infiltrating lymphocytes in primary liver carcinoma. A single record per CDR3 protein comes from TCRdb applying MiXCR to the multiplex PCR reads. Of about 110,000 distinct CDR3 sequences in the sample, around 83% were seen once. The sample comprised liver tumor tissue from sampling region 3. These receptors came from a man aged 40-49 years with primary liver carcinoma and hepatitis B virus infection. Both conserved end residues are part of each CDR3. Each record gives: J gene, V gene, D gene, clone size, CDR3 DNA, CDR3 protein. D genes are given only for firm matches. A row's size may be missing; if present it is once, few, many or a size class.

TRBJ2-1	TRBV27	TRBD2	few	TGTGCCAGCAGTTCCGCCAGCGGGAGGGTCAATGAGCAGTTCTTC	CASSSASGRVNEQFF
TRBJ1-5	TRBV29-1	.	once	TGCAGCGTCGGTGGGGGAGCGGATCAGCCCCAGCATTTT	CSVGGGADQPQHF
TRBJ2-2	TRBV20-1	TRBD2	.	TGCAGTGCTAGCCGACTAGCGGGAGATACCGGGGAGCTGTTTTTT	CSASRLAGDTGELFF
TRBJ2-6	TRBV6-1	TRBD1	.	TGTGCCAGCAGTGGACAGGGGAGGGCCAACGTCCTGACTTTC	CASSGQGRANVLTF
TRBJ2-7	TRBV6-5	TRBD2	.	TGTGCCAGTAGGACGAAGACTAGCGGGGAACGGGAGCAGTACTTC	CASRTKTSGEREQYF
TRBJ2-1	TRBV5-1	TRBD2	.	TGCGCTAGCAGCTCCCTAGTGGGAGGGCCCAATGAGCAGTTCTTC	CASSSLVGGPNEQFF
TRBJ1-5	TRBV18	.	.	TGTGCCAGCTCACCCGGGGAAGTCAATCAGCCCCAGCATTTT	CASSPGEVNQPQHF
TRBJ2-6	TRBV29-1	TRBD1	.	TGCAACGTGGGACAGGGCCACTTTGGGGCCAACGTCCTGACTTTC	CNVGQGHFGANVLTF
TRBJ2-2	TRBV5-1	TRBD1	.	TGCGCCAGCAGCCCCGACAGGGCAACGGGCAGGGAGCTGTTTTTT	CASSPDRATGRELFF
TRBJ1-2	TRBV4-2	.	.	TGTGCCAGCAACCAAGGAATGGGAAGTAACTATGGCTACACTTTC	CASNQGMGSNYGYTF
TRBJ2-5	TRBV29-1	.	.	TGTCGCGTTACCGGCAGGGGAATAGAGACCCAGTACTTC	CRVTGRGIETQYF
TRBJ1-3	TRBV29-1	.	.	TGCAGCGTACTAGCCCCCGAATCTGGAAACGCCATATATTTT	CSVLAPESGNAIYF
TRBJ2-1	TRBV11-2	.	.	TGTGTCAACAGCTTAAAAGTCAATGAGCAGTTCTTC	CVNSLKVNEQFF
TRBJ2-1	TRBV29-1	.	.	TGCAGCGGTGCTGGTCCGAGGGTCAATGAGCAGCTCTTC	CSGAGPRVNEQLF
TRBJ2-1	TRBV29-1	TRBD2	.	TGCACCGGGGGGGACTCTGACCTCCACGAGCAGTTCTTC	CTGGDSDLHEQFF
TRBJ1-3	TRBV6-2/TRBV6-3	.	.	TGTGCCAGCAGTTTGCATCCGGGGCAGGACATCATATATTTT	CASSLHPGQDIIYF
TRBJ2-7	TRBV7-9	TRBD1	.	TGTGCCAGCGGCCGGAATAGGGGGCTGGGCGAGCAGTACTTC	CASGRNRGLGEQYF
TRBJ2-7	TRBV5-1	TRBD1	.	TGCGCCAGCAGCGGAGGGACAGGGGTGACTTACGAGCAGAACTTC	CASSGGTGVTYEQNF
TRBJ2-1	TRBV29-1	.	once	TGCAGCGTTACCTCCGCGAGATCATACAATGAGCAGTTCTTC	CSVTSARSYNEQFF
TRBJ2-3	TRBV11-1	.	.	TGTGCCATCAGCTCTGGTGGAAGCTCTGTTGGAGCCCGCACAGATAGGCAGTATTTT	CAISSGGSSVGARTDRQYF
TRBJ2-6	TRBV6-1	.	.	TGTGCCAGCAGTCCCCGAGGGGCTGGGTCCAACATCCTGACTTTC	CASSPRGAGSNILTF
TRBJ2-6	TRBV18	TRBD2	.	TGTGCCAGCTCCACCGCTATGAGCGGGAGCTTGGTACCTGGGGCCAACGTCCTGACTTTC	CASSTAMSGSLVPGANVLTF
TRBJ2-2	TRBV19	.	.	TGTGCCAGTAGGCCCGTCGTGGGCACCGGGGGGCTGTTTTTT	CASRPVVGTGGLFF
TRBJ2-2	TRBV28	.	few	TGTGCCATCAGTCGAACGACAGAGAACACCGGGGAGCTGCTTTTT	CAISRTTENTGELLF
TRBJ2-3	TRBV4-3	TRBD2	.	TGCGCCAGCAGCCAAGATCTTCGCTCAGGGACTAACGGGAGAGCAGATACGCAGTATTTT	CASSQDLRSGTNGRADTQYF
TRBJ2-3	TRBV6-2/TRBV6-3	.	.	TGTGCCAACAGTTACTTGTTGCAGGGCATAGATACGCAGTATTTT	CANSYLLQGIDTQYF
TRBJ2-3	TRBV6-5	.	.	TGTGCCAGCAGTTCACTCACCCTAAGCTGGGGGATAGATACGCAGTATTTT	CASSSLTLSWGIDTQYF
TRBJ1-3	TRBV6-2/TRBV6-3	.	.	TGTGCCAGCAGTGACAACTCTGGGAACATCATATATTTT	CASSDNSGNIIYF
TRBJ2-1	TRBV5-1	.	.	TGCACCAGCACCGTAGGGGGAGGATACAATGGGCAGTTCTTC	CTSTVGGGYNGQFF
TRBJ2-2	TRBV29-1	.	once	TGCAGCAATGCACAAAAACCGACCGGGGAGCTGTTCTTT	CSNAQKPTGELFF
TRBJ2-1	TRBV11-2	TRBD2	.	TGTGCCAGCGGCTTCCAATGGGTGCCTGAGACTAGCGGGAGTCATGATCAGTTCTTC	CASGFQWVPETSGSHDQFF
TRBJ1-1	TRBV29-1	.	.	TGCGGCGTTGAGGCAGAAATGAGCACTGAAGCTTTCTTT	CGVEAEMSTEAFF
TRBJ2-7	TRBV12-3/TRBV12-4	.	few	TGTGCCAGCAGTATAGTAGTCAGACCATTCGAGCAGTACTTC	CASSIVVRPFEQYF
TRBJ2-1	TRBV14	TRBD2	.	TGTGCTAGCAGCCTTCGGACTAGCGTTTACTATGAGCAGTTCTTC	CASSLRTSVYYEQFF
TRBJ2-1	TRBV5-1	.	.	TGCACCAGCAGCTTGGTCAGAGCCGAGCAGTTCTTC	CTSSLVRAEQFF
TRBJ2-5	TRBV29-1	.	.	TGCAGTGTTGAATCCGCGGCGGGTCGATGGGAGACCCAGTACTTC	CSVESAAGRWETQYF
TRBJ2-1	TRBV6-1	TRBD2	.	TGTGCCAGCAGCCCTAGCGGGAATGGTAATGAGCAGTCCTTC	CASSPSGNGNEQSF
TRBJ2-5	TRBV12-3/TRBV12-4	.	.	TGTGCCAGCAATTTGGTCAAGGGAGTGACCCAGTACTTC	CASNLVKGVTQYF
TRBJ1-1	TRBV6-2/TRBV6-3	.	.	TGTGCCAGTCGGCGGGGGGTGATGAACACTGAAGCTGTCTTT	CASRRGVMNTEAVF
TRBJ2-2	TRBV6-2/TRBV6-3	TRBD1	.	TGTGCCATCAGTTACCTCGGACAGGGGACCGGGGAACTGTTTTTT	CAISYLGQGTGELFF
TRBJ1-2	TRBV5-1	.	.	TGCACCAGCAGCATGGAAACAACAACTAACTATGGCTACACCTTC	CTSSMETTTNYGYTF
TRBJ1-4	TRBV5-1	.	once	TGCGACAGCAGTTGGGATGGCCGACCGAATGAAAAACTGTTTTTT	CDSSWDGRPNEKLFF
TRBJ2-2	TRBV4-2	.	.	TGTGTCAGCAGCCAAACCTGGGACACAACCGGGGAGCTGCTTTTT	CVSSQTWDTTGELLF
TRBJ2-3	TRBV11-1	TRBD2	.	TGTGCCAGCAGCATAGCGGTCGCGGGAGGGGGCTCAGATAGGCAGTATTTT	CASSIAVAGGGSDRQYF
TRBJ2-1	TRBV7-9	.	many	TGTGCCAGCAGCTTAGAGGCAGGGTTGGAGCAGTTCTTC	CASSLEAGLEQFF
TRBJ1-1	TRBV5-6	TRBD1	.	TGTACCAGCAGCTTGGCACGGACAGGGGCTGAAGCTTTCTTT	CTSSLARTGAEAFF
TRBJ2-1	TRBV11-3	.	few	TGTGCCAGCAGTTTAGGCGTTTCGAACAATAAGCACTTCTTC	CASSLGVSNNKHFF
TRBJ2-5	TRBV4-3	.	.	TGCCCCAACAGCCAAGAGGGACTGCCGTCTGTGACCCAGTACTTC	CPNSQEGLPSVTQYF
TRBJ1-6	TRBV11-1	.	.	TGTGCCCGCAGCCGGACACTGGTTCCACCTCTCCACTTT	CARSRTLVPPLHF
TRBJ2-1	TRBV11-3	.	.	TGTGCCATCAGCTTAGGGGTCAGCAACAATGAGTACTTCTTC	CAISLGVSNNEYFF
TRBJ2-1	TRBV6-1	TRBD2	.	TGTGCCAGCGGACCTCGGACTAGCGGAAGGCATGAGCAGTTCTTC	CASGPRTSGRHEQFF
TRBJ2-2	TRBV4-1	.	.	TGCGCCAGCAGCCTAGACCCTAAGTGGGGGGCGATCGGGGAGTTGTTTTTT	CASSLDPKWGAIGELFF
TRBJ2-1	TRBV12-3/TRBV12-4	.	.	TGTGCCTGCAGTAAGGGTACTCTACTTTGGGAAGAGCAGTTCTTC	CACSKGTLLWEEQFF
TRBJ2-1	TRBV11-3	.	.	TGTGCCTGCAGATTGACTAGTATTATCGATAAGCAGTTCTTC	CACRLTSIIDKQFF
TRBJ2-7	TRBV11-1	TRBD1	.	TGTGCCAGCAGTCCTGGTCCGGGACAGGGCTCCTACGAGCAGTACTTC	CASSPGPGQGSYEQYF
TRBJ2-7	TRBV29-1	.	.	TGCAGCGTTAAAGCATCCGGGACATTCGAGCAGTACTTT	CSVKASGTFEQYF
TRBJ2-7	TRBV11-2	.	.	TGTGCCAGCAGCTTGCGATGGTCAGGGGAAAAAGAGCAGTACTTC	CASSLRWSGEKEQYF